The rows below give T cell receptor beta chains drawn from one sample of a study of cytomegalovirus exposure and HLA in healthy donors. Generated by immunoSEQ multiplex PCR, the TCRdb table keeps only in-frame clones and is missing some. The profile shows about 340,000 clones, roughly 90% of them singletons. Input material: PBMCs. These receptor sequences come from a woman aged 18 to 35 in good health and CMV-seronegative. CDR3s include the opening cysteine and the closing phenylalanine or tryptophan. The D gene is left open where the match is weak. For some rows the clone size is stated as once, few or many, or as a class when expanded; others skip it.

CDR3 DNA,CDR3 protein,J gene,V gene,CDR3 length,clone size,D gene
TGTGCCACCACGGGGACTAGCGGGAATGGTGAGCAGTTCTTC,CATTGTSGNGEQFF,TRBJ2-1,TRBV28,14,.,TRBD2
TGCAGCGTTTATACAGGGGGCTATGGCTACACCTTC,CSVYTGGYGYTF,TRBJ1-2,TRBV29-1,12,.,TRBD1
TGCGCCAGCAGCCCCCAGGGCGCCGTGGGACAGGGGGTCCATGAGCAGTTCTTC,CASSPQGAVGQGVHEQFF,TRBJ2-1,TRBV4-3,18,.,TRBD1
TGTGCCAGCAGCTTGGGGCCCCCCGGCCTCGGGGAGCTGTTTTTT,CASSLGPPGLGELFF,TRBJ2-2,TRBV7-3,15,.,.
TGTGCCAGCTCACCCACCTTGGGGGGAGCCGGGGAGCTGTTTTTT,CASSPTLGGAGELFF,TRBJ2-2,TRBV18,15,once,.
TGTGCCAGCAGCCAAGCCTCTAAGCAGTTCTTC,CASSQASKQFF,TRBJ2-1,TRBV14,11,.,.
TGTGCCAGCAGCCAAGCGGGAGCTCTCTACAATGAGCAGTTCTTC,CASSQAGALYNEQFF,TRBJ2-1,TRBV7-2,15,.,TRBD2
TGCGCCAGCAGCTTGGTCTCGGGCCAAGAGACCCAGTACTTC,CASSLVSGQETQYF,TRBJ2-5,TRBV5-1,14,.,.
TGCGCCAGCAGCTTGGAGACCCCGGAGGATACGCAGTATTTT,CASSLETPEDTQYF,TRBJ2-3,TRBV5-1,14,.,.
TGTGCCAGCAGCGTAGCCCAGCGGATAGTCTCCTACGAGCAGTACTTC,CASSVAQRIVSYEQYF,TRBJ2-7,TRBV9,16,.,.
TGTGCCAGTAGTATGGGTATACAGGGGCTCTACGAGCAGTACTTC,CASSMGIQGLYEQYF,TRBJ2-7,TRBV19,15,.,TRBD1
TGCGCCAGCAGGGACGAGTCAGGGGGCACTGAAGCTTTCTTT,CASRDESGGTEAFF,TRBJ1-1,TRBV5-1,14,few,TRBD1
TGTGCCAGCAGTTTCCCCCCAGGCCCCGGGGAGCTGTTTTTT,CASSFPPGPGELFF,TRBJ2-2,TRBV28,14,.,.
TGTGCTAGTGGCCGAGGGTCACTAGGTGAAGCTTTCTTT,CASGRGSLGEAFF,TRBJ1-1,TRBV12-5,13,.,.
TGCAGCGTTGATGGACTAGCGGGAGGGCCTCACTTC,CSVDGLAGGPHF,TRBJ2-7,TRBV29-1,12,.,TRBD2
TGTGCCAGCAGCTTAACTGGGGGACAGGGTGATCAGCCCCAGCATTTT,CASSLTGGQGDQPQHF,TRBJ1-5,TRBV7-8,16,.,TRBD1
TGTGCCAGCAGGAGGGGGGGGGTTTACAATGAGCAGTTCTTC,CASRRGGVYNEQFF,TRBJ2-1,TRBV25-1,14,.,.
TGCAGCGTGACCTATCTAGCGGGAGTCGACGAGCAGTTCTTC,CSVTYLAGVDEQFF,TRBJ2-1,TRBV29-1,14,.,TRBD2
TGTGCCACCAGCAGAGCGTCGACTAGCGGGAGCACAGATACGCAGTATTTT,CATSRASTSGSTDTQYF,TRBJ2-3,TRBV15,17,.,TRBD2
TGTGCCAGCAGCCTGCCTGGGACTCTACGGAAGACCCAGTACTTC,CASSLPGTLRKTQYF,TRBJ2-5,TRBV14,15,.,.
TGTGCCAGCAGCTTCGGGACAGGGGGCTATGATAATGAAAAACTGTTTTTT,CASSFGTGGYDNEKLFF,TRBJ1-4,TRBV5-4,17,.,TRBD1
TGTGCCATCGGTGACATATCCGAGGGCACCGGGGAGCTGTTTTTT,CAIGDISEGTGELFF,TRBJ2-2,TRBV10-3,15,.,.
TGCAGCGTGGGGGACAGGGATTTGAACATTCAGTACTTC,CSVGDRDLNIQYF,TRBJ2-4,TRBV29-1,13,.,TRBD1
TGTGCCAGCAGCTTAGGGCTAGCGGGAGCCTACGAGCAGTACTTC,CASSLGLAGAYEQYF,TRBJ2-7,TRBV7-2,15,.,TRBD2
TGTGCCAGCAGCTCACAGGCCGGGACTAGTCGTTGGCATACGCAGTATTTT,CASSSQAGTSRWHTQYF,TRBJ2-3,TRBV7-6,17,.,TRBD2
TGTGCCAGCAGCCCGGGTTCTGAGCAGTTCTTC,CASSPGSEQFF,TRBJ2-1,TRBV7-9,11,few,.
TGCGCCAGCAGCCAAGAGACAGGAAATATTAACTATGGCTACACCTTC,CASSQETGNINYGYTF,TRBJ1-2,TRBV4-3,16,.,.
TGTGCCAGCAGCAAGTTCGCCTCGAGCTCCTACAATGAGCAGTTCTTC,CASSKFASSSYNEQFF,TRBJ2-1,TRBV7-2,16,.,.
TGTGCCAGCAGTTCTCGGACAGGTTTTAGTCAGTACTTC,CASSSRTGFSQYF,TRBJ2-4,TRBV6-5,13,.,TRBD1
TGTGCCAGCAGTGTACAGGGTCCCAAAAACATTCAGTACTTC,CASSVQGPKNIQYF,TRBJ2-4,TRBV28,14,.,.
TGTGCCAGCAGCTTAATGGCTAGCGGGATAAACAATGAGCAGTTCTTC,CASSLMASGINNEQFF,TRBJ2-1,TRBV7-3,16,.,TRBD2
TGTGCCAGCAGTGGCGGCGCCCGTGACTATGGCTACACCTTC,CASSGGARDYGYTF,TRBJ1-2,TRBV27,14,once,.
TGTGCCAGCAGTTCACGGACAGCCCAAGAGACCCAGTACTTC,CASSSRTAQETQYF,TRBJ2-5,TRBV6-6,14,.,.
TGTGCCACCAGCACAAATACGGGGGTTGACAATCAGCCCCAGCATTTT,CATSTNTGVDNQPQHF,TRBJ1-5,TRBV15,16,.,.
TGTGCCAGCAGTGAAAATCCAGTGCGGGGCTACACCTTC,CASSENPVRGYTF,TRBJ1-2,TRBV6-1,13,.,.
TGTGCCAGCAGCTCCTTTACCGGGACAGCGAACTATGGCTACACCTTC,CASSSFTGTANYGYTF,TRBJ1-2,TRBV11-2,16,.,TRBD1
TGTGCCAGCCGGCTGGCAGGTTCAGATACGCAGTATTTT,CASRLAGSDTQYF,TRBJ2-3,TRBV7-9,13,once,.
TGTGCCACCAGCAGACCAGAACTAGCGGGAGGGGGCGGGGAGCTGTTTTTT,CATSRPELAGGGGELFF,TRBJ2-2,TRBV15,17,.,TRBD2
TGTGCCAGCAGCCCGGTCCCGGGACTAGCGGGAGGGTCCACCGGGGAGCTGTTTTTT,CASSPVPGLAGGSTGELFF,TRBJ2-2,TRBV7-2,19,.,TRBD2
TGTGCCAGCAGCTTGTTCGAGCGGGAGGGCCGTGAGCAGTTCTTC,CASSLFEREGREQFF,TRBJ2-1,TRBV5-6,15,.,TRBD2
TGTGCCAGCGTGGTTTTACTAGCGGGAGGTGGTACGCAGTATTTT,CASVVLLAGGGTQYF,TRBJ2-3,TRBV6-1,15,.,TRBD2
TGTGCCAGTAGTGAAGCGGTGGGGTTATTGTCTCCGAAGGGCTACACCTTC,CASSEAVGLLSPKGYTF,TRBJ1-2,TRBV19,17,.,.
TGTGCCAGCAGGCAGCCGGGACTGAACACCGGGGAGCTGTTTTTT,CASRQPGLNTGELFF,TRBJ2-2,TRBV6-6,15,once,.
TGTGCCAGCACCGAATGGACAGGGGCCTACGAGCAGTACTTC,CASTEWTGAYEQYF,TRBJ2-7,TRBV7-9,14,.,TRBD1
TGTGCCAGCAGCTTAGTGGCGGGACAGGGGGCCTACGAGCAGTACTTC,CASSLVAGQGAYEQYF,TRBJ2-7,TRBV7-2,16,.,TRBD1
TGCGCCAGCAGCCAATTTGCGGGAGTGAACACCGGGGAGCTGTTTTTT,CASSQFAGVNTGELFF,TRBJ2-2,TRBV4-3,16,.,TRBD2
TGTGCCAGCAGCTTGGCCGTCACAGTGAACTATGGCTACACCTTC,CASSLAVTVNYGYTF,TRBJ1-2,TRBV5-6,15,.,.
TGTGCCAGCAGCTCCTCCCAGTCCCCCTACGAGCAGTACTTC,CASSSSQSPYEQYF,TRBJ2-7,TRBV13,14,.,.
TGTGCCAGCAGACTCGACAACGGCCTTTACGAGCAGTACTTC,CASRLDNGLYEQYF,TRBJ2-7,TRBV27,14,.,.
TGTGCCAGCAGTGTCCAAAGGGCGGGTTGGGAGACCCAGTACTTC,CASSVQRAGWETQYF,TRBJ2-5,TRBV2,15,.,.
TGTGCCTGGAATGCGTATAGAAGCGAGACCCAGTACTTC,CAWNAYRSETQYF,TRBJ2-5,TRBV30,13,.,.
TGTGCCAGCAGCTTAGCTCCCGGCGGGGCCTCCTACGAGCAGTACTTC,CASSLAPGGASYEQYF,TRBJ2-7,TRBV7-2,16,.,.
TGCGGAGTTGGGTCCCGTTACGAGCAGTACTTC,CGVGSRYEQYF,TRBJ2-7,TRBV20-1,11,.,.
TGCAGTGCTTCAGCCGCGGGTAATCAGTACTTC,CSASAAGNQYF,TRBJ2-4,TRBV20-1,11,.,.
TGTGCCAGCAGGCCGGACAGCGACGAGCAGTACTTC,CASRPDSDEQYF,TRBJ2-7,TRBV2,12,.,.
TGTGCCAGCAGCGAAAGGGGATTGGACTATGGCTACACCTTC,CASSERGLDYGYTF,TRBJ1-2,TRBV14,14,.,.